This T cell receptor beta chain was captured in a study of cytomegalovirus exposure and HLA in healthy donors. Study results and limitations: Using a false discovery rate of 0.05, a later analysis showed that 16,951 TCR beta sequences were associated with HLA alleles. Immune exposure information available was restricted to CMV serostatus. Later, an analysis showed that TCR beta chains associated with HLA were more clonally expanded than others that were equally common.

From germline, CDR1 is MGHRA and CDR2 YSYEKL. Trimming removed 0 bases from V and 5 bases from J, with 11 bases in between. The length of the CDR3 is 15 residues. Of note for this clone: The target antigen is unknown.

Use of 60 Vbeta and 13 Jbeta primers characterized the PCR. Method: immunoSEQ multiplex PCR; TCRdb's copy keeps in-frame clones and lacks some. Here the sample spans about 140,000 clones, roughly 80% being singletons. The sequenced sample was PBMCs. The chain couples TRBV4-1 to TRBJ1-5; unclear D gene. This clonotype was sampled from a female donor in good health and CMV-seronegative. Written as DNA, the CDR3 is TGCGCCAGCAGCCAAGAGAGAAAACAGTATCAGCCCCAGCATTTT. It translates to CASSQERKQYQPQHF.